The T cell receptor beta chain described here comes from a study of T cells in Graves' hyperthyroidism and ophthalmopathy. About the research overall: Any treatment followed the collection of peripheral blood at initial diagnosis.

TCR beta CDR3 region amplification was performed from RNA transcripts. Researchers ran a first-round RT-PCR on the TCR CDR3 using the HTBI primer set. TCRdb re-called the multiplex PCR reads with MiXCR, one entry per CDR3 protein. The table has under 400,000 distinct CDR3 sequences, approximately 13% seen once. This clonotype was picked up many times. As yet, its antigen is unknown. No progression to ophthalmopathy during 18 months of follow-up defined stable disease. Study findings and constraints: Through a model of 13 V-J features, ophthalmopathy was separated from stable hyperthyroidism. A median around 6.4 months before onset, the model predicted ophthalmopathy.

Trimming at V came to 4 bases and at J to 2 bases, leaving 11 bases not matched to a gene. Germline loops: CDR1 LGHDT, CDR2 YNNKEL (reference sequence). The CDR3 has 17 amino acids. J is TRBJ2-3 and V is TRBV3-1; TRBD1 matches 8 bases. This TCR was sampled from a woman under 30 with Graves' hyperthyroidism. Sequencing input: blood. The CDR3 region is CASSPPGQGQNTDTQYF. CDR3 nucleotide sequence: TGTGCCAGCAGCCCCCCCGGACAGGGACAGAACACAGATACGCAGTATTTT.